These 23 T cell receptor beta chains originate from one sample sequenced in a study of cytomegalovirus exposure and HLA in healthy donors. PCR amplification relied on 60 Vbeta primers (plus 13 Jbeta primers). Sequenced by immunoSEQ multiplex PCR; TCRdb stores in-frame clones only, minus some. This table holds tens of thousands of clones, about 62% found once. Sequences were obtained from PBMCs. These receptor sequences come from a young man in good health and CMV-seronegative.

The J gene is TRBJ2-3, the V gene TRBV29-1, with TRBD1 identical over 9 bases. Germline V gene lookup returns CDR1 SQVTM and CDR2 ANQGSEA. The CDR3 is 14 amino acids. Trimming removed 6 bases from V and 3 bases from J; junction bases left unmatched: 7. CDR3 coding DNA: TGCAGCGTCGAGACAGGGGGGGGGACAGATACGCAGTATTTT. Translated, it gives CSVETGGGTDTQYF.

This sequence joins TRBV5-1 and TRBJ2-1; 10 nucleotides align to TRBD2. Germline lookup yields CDR1 SGHRS and CDR2 YFSETQ. V was pared by 5 bases and J by 7 bases, with 6 bases of the junction left unmatched. The CDR3 covers 14 residues. The CDR3 is CASRASGSWNEQFF. DNA for the CDR3: TGCGCCAGCAGGGCTAGCGGGAGTTGGAATGAGCAGTTCTTC.

Points on this clone: Other DNA sequences in this sample translate to the same CDR3. The V gene is TRBV5-1, the J gene TRBJ1-2; tentatively, D is TRBD1 (5 bases). Germline CDR1 reads SGHRS; CDR2 reads YFSETQ. The V end was cut by 2 bases, the J end by 2 bases, with 10 bases between. The CDR3 extends over 14 amino acids. This CDR3 reads CASSFGGANYGYTF. CDR3 coding DNA: TGCGCCAGCAGCTTCGGGGGTGCAAACTATGGCTACACCTTC. Filled out from reference TRBV5-1 and TRBJ1-2, the complete variable domain reads KAGVTQTPRYLIKTRGQQVTLSCSPISGHRSVSWYQQTPGQGLQFLFEYFSETQRNKGNFPGRFSGRQFSNSRSEMNVSTLELGDSALYLCASSFGGANYGYTFGSGTRLTVV.

This sequence joins TRBV28 and TRBJ2-2; the D gene is possibly TRBD1 (6 bases). This CDR3 has 16 residues. V was pared by 2 bases and J by 2 bases, with 12 bases between. Germline-derived CDR1 and CDR2 are MDHEN and SYDVKM. The DNA of the CDR3 is TGTGCCAGCAGTTTAATTGGGACACATAACACCGGGGAGCTGTTTTTT. The encoded protein is CASSLIGTHNTGELFF.

The rearrangement joins TRBV5-1 to TRBJ1-1, with a tentative D call TRBD1 (5 bases). The CDR3 is made up of 15 amino acids. In germline, CDR1 is SGHRS, CDR2 YFSETQ. V lost 4 bases and J lost 4, with 17 bases in between. The CDR3 DNA reads as TGCGCCAGCAGCCCCATGGGTGGGGGGGGCACTGAAGCTTTCTTT. The encoded protein is CASSPMGGGGTEAFF.

The chain is built from TRBV21-1 and TRBJ1-6; the DNA was not compared with TRBD1, the D call given in the table. TRBV21-1 constitutes a pseudogene. The CDR3 consists of 16 residues. The CDR3: CASSKVPGTYNSPLHF. CDR3 in DNA: TGTGCCAGCAGCAAAGTCCCGGGGACATATAATTCACCCCTCCACTTT.

In this sample, this clone turned up a few times. The chain couples TRBV6-4 to TRBJ2-2, with 7 nucleotides matching TRBD2. The CDR3 has 15 residues. Germline values: CDR1 MRHNA, CDR2 SNTAGT. V shed 3 bases, J shed 4 bases, and the junction held 5 bases outside the gene matches. The CDR3 loop reads CASSEEGRATGELFF. CDR3 DNA sequence: TGTGCCAGCAGTGAAGAGGGGAGGGCCACCGGGGAGCTGTTTTTT.

This chain joins TRBV9 and TRBJ1-2, with 8 bases matching TRBD1. The CDR3 sequence is 15 residues long. Germline V gives CDR1 SGDLS, CDR2 YYNGEE. Trimming removed 0 bases from V and 0 bases from J; junction bases left unmatched: 1. The CDR3 DNA is TGTGCCAGCAGCGTAGTGGACAGGGCTAACTATGGCTACACCTTC. It yields the protein CASSVVDRANYGYTF.

This clone showed up just a few times. The chain is built from TRBV4-1 and TRBJ1-5, with a weak D call TRBD1 (5 bases). The CDR3 consists of 14 residues. Looked up from germline, CDR1 is MGHRA and CDR2 is YSYEKL. The germline V and J ends were trimmed by 0 bases and 2 bases, with 5 bases remaining between them. This chain's CDR3 is CASSQDRGNQPQHF. In DNA form, the CDR3 reads TGCGCCAGCAGCCAAGACAGGGGCAATCAGCCCCAGCATTTT.

The table lists this clone with a few counts. The chain couples TRBV7-2 to TRBJ2-7; D is undetermined. V lost 0 bases and J lost 0, with 9 bases in between. The CDR3 contains 15 residues. In germline, CDR1 is SGHTA, CDR2 FQGNSA. CDR3 sequence (DNA): TGTGCCAGCAGCTTAGCCCAGGCCTCCTCCTACGAGCAGTACTTC. Translated, it gives CASSLAQASSYEQYF.

The chain has TRBV4-3 and TRBJ2-1; 9 bases agree with TRBD2. The CDR3 has 19 residues. Trimming removed 0 bases from V and 6 bases from J; junction bases left unmatched: 15. Germline values: CDR1 LGHNA, CDR2 YSLEER. CDR3 region: CASSQDVFRRSGGTNEQFF. CDR3 coding DNA: TGCGCCAGCAGCCAAGATGTGTTCCGCCGTAGCGGGGGAACCAATGAGCAGTTCTTC.

The chain links TRBV10-3 to TRBJ2-7, with TRBD2 matching 10 bases. The CDR3 extends over 16 amino acids. V lost 6 bases to trimming and J lost 2 bases; unmatched junction nucleotides: 10. Germline lookup yields CDR1 ENHRY and CDR2 SYGVKD. The chain's CDR3 is CAIRGSSGGETYEQYF. In nucleotides, the CDR3 is TGTGCCATCAGGGGCTCTAGCGGGGGCGAAACCTACGAGCAGTACTTC.

This rearrangement joins TRBV10-2 to TRBJ2-5; D is perhaps TRBD1 (6 bases). The DNA end lines up better with TRBJ2-7; the J call may be wrong. CDR3 length: 14 amino acids. Germline V CDR1 and CDR2: WSHSY, SAAADI. Here the CDR3 reads CASMKRQASYEQYF. The CDR3, as DNA: TGCGCCAGCATGAAAAGACAGGCCTCCTACGAGCAGTACTTC.

This clone was observed a single time. V gene TRBV4-1 combines with J gene TRBJ1-5; 8 bases agree with TRBD1. V trimming: 10 bases; J trimming: 4 bases; junction bases outside the gene matches: 15. CDR1 and CDR2 (germline): MGHRA, YSYEKL. The CDR3 totals 16 residues. The CDR3 protein is CATRGTTGAYNQPQHF. The CDR3 DNA follows: TGCGCCACCCGGGGAACGACAGGGGCCTATAATCAGCCCCAGCATTTT.

The chain combines TRBV4-2 with TRBJ2-2, with D possibly TRBD2 on 5 matching bases. Trimming cost V 4 bases and J 5 bases, with 14 bases left between them. The germline V gene has CDR1 LGHNA and CDR2 YNFKEQ. This CDR3 comprises 15 residues. The CDR3 DNA reads as TGTGCCAGCAGCCGGGATAGCGTGAATACCGGGGAGCTGTTTTTT. Amino acid sequence: CASSRDSVNTGELFF.

The rearrangement uses TRBV7-2 and TRBJ2-7, with a possible D match to TRBD1 (5 bases). This CDR3 is built from 17 residues. Germline loops: CDR1 SGHTA, CDR2 FQGNSA. V gave up 4 bases and J gave up 0 bases, with 19 bases separating them. CDR3 region: CASSSSLFLGLSYEQYF. CDR3 bases: TGTGCCAGCAGCTCGAGCCTCTTCCTGGGGCTCTCCTACGAGCAGTACTTC.

V gene TRBV19 combines with J gene TRBJ1-5, with D hard to call. The CDR3 contains 13 residues. V was clipped by 2 bases and J by 5 bases, with 7 bases between them. CDR1 LNHDA and CDR2 SQIVND come from the germline V gene (reference sequence). CDR3 amino acids: CASSIRGHQPQHF. The CDR3 region has the DNA TGTGCCAGTAGTATACGCGGGCATCAGCCCCAGCATTTT.

The chain uses TRBV19 and TRBJ1-5, with 8 bases fitting TRBD1. CDR3 size: 21 residues. Germline V gene sequence: CDR1 LNHDA, CDR2 SQIVND (reference sequence). The J segment lost 0 bases and the V segment lost 5 bases, leaving 21 bases of the junction unmatched. The CDR3 nucleotides read TGTGCCAGTAGTGCCGCAGGGGGCGATCGACTAAGGCTATATAGCAATCAGCCCCAGCATTTT. Translating it yields CASSAAGGDRLRLYSNQPQHF.

This chain uses TRBV2 with TRBJ2-2; no clear D. The V end was cut by 4 bases, the J end by 2 bases, with 5 bases between. CDR1 and CDR2 from the germline V gene are SNHLY and FYNNEI. The CDR3 length is 13 residues. CDR3 amino acids: CASSAQNTGELFF. The CDR3 DNA reads TGTGCCAGCAGTGCACAAAACACCGGGGAGCTGTTTTTT.

This rearrangement joins TRBV13 to TRBJ2-2; TRBD2 is a possible D gene (6 bases). The CDR3 spans 14 residues. Germline lookup yields CDR1 PRHDT and CDR2 FYEKMQ (reference sequence). V lost 4 bases to trimming and J lost 3 bases, with 9 bases between them. The CDR3 DNA is TGTGCCAGCAGCTCGGAGGGGTACACCGGGGAGCTGTTTTTT. The encoded protein is CASSSEGYTGELFF.

This sequence joins TRBV7-9 and TRBJ2-3, with D perhaps matching TRBD2 (5 bases). The CDR3 has 17 amino acids. Germline CDR1 is SEHNR and CDR2 is FQNEAQ (reference sequence). The V gene lost 5 bases and the J gene lost 0 bases, with 18 bases spanning the gap. CDR3 nucleotides: TGTGCCAGCAGCCCACTTTTTACCGGGGTTAGCACAGATACGCAGTATTTT. Its protein is CASSPLFTGVSTDTQYF.

This rearrangement joins TRBV5-8 to TRBJ2-1, with 8 bases identical to TRBD2. The CDR3 sequence is 16 residues long. The junction had 11 bases not matched to a gene; V was cut back by 4 bases and J by 5 bases. Looked up from germline, CDR1 is SGHTS and CDR2 is YDEGEE. The CDR3: CASSRTSGTRNNEQFF. CDR3 DNA: TGTGCCAGCAGCCGGACCTCCGGGACTAGGAACAATGAGCAGTTCTTC.

This sequence joins TRBV11-2 and TRBJ2-7; perhaps TRBD2 as D (5 bases). The germline V gene encodes CDR1 SGHAT and CDR2 FQNNGV. The CDR3 spans 15 residues. Trimming pared 0 bases from V and 0 bases from J, leaving 9 bases between. CDR3: CASSLDQDFSYEQYF. DNA for the CDR3: TGTGCCAGCAGCTTAGATCAGGACTTCTCCTACGAGCAGTACTTC.